This TCR beta chain was documented in a study of cytomegalovirus exposure and HLA in healthy donors. Study-wide results and limits: V- and J-gene trimming of TCR beta was linked (in a later analysis) to a missense DCLRE1C variant.

The PCR contained 60 Vbeta and 13 Jbeta primers. Some clones are missing from TCRdb's copy, which holds only in-frame ones; the method was immunoSEQ multiplex PCR. The sample yields about 130,000 clones, 74% seen once. A remark on this clone: Its antigen is undetermined.

The V gene's germline CDR1 is SGHTA and CDR2 FQGNSA. This CDR3 is 13 amino acids long. V was clipped by 6 bases and J by 2 bases, with 11 bases between them. This sequence was found in a man in his forties in good health and CMV-seropositive. The sequencing input was PBMCs. The rearrangement links TRBV7-2 to TRBJ2-7, with D possibly matching TRBD1 (6 bases). Written as DNA, the CDR3 is TGTGCCAGCAGGCCAACAGGGACCTACGAGCAGTACTTC. Its protein is CASRPTGTYEQYF.